Below are 29 T cell receptor beta chains sequenced from a single sample in a study of response to subunit inactivated influenza vaccine. Using its own MiXCR run on the RT-PCR reads, TCRdb lists one record per CDR3 protein. The sample lists about 570,000 distinct CDR3 sequences; over 9% were seen once. This sample was shared with a second study, whose subject was T cells expressing NK-cell markers. From that study: Template switching by 5'RACE with UMIs generated the TCR beta cDNA.

The sample in question was PBMCs from blood, obtained on the day of vaccination. Receptors originate from a man aged 50 or older who received an inactivated influenza vaccine.

This clonotype came up a few times. This rearrangement joins TRBV3-1 to TRBJ2-7; D is unresolved. Germline CDR1 reads LGHDT; CDR2 reads YNNKEL (reference sequence). V was shortened by 1 base and J by 0 bases, with 10 bases between the two germline ends. This CDR3 is 15 amino acids long. The DNA of the CDR3 is TGTGCCAGCAGCCAAGCTCAGGTCTCCTCCTACGAGCAGTACTTC. Translation gives CASSQAQVSSYEQYF.

V and J are TRBV12-3 or TRBV12-4 and TRBJ1-5; a weak D match, TRBD1 (6 bases). Trimming left V 5 bases short and J 5 bases short, with 22 bases between. The CDR3 is made up of 17 amino acids. Here the CDR3 DNA reads TGTGCCAGCAGTAAGGGGGACACCCCTTCGTTGCATCAGCCCCAGCATTTT. Protein: CASSKGDTPSLHQPQHF.

This clonotype was found a few times. The chain carries TRBV10-3 and TRBJ1-1; 9 bases are shared with TRBD1. This CDR3 is 14 amino acids long. Germline V gives CDR1 ENHRY, CDR2 SYGVKD. With 5 bases clipped from V and 1 base from J, the junction kept 2 bases outside the gene matches. The chain's CDR3 is CAISPDRGNTEAFF. CDR3 nucleotides: TGTGCCATCAGTCCGGACAGGGGGAACACTGAAGCTTTCTTT.

The V gene is TRBV4-2, the J gene TRBJ2-5; TRBD2 matches at 11 bases. Trimming at V came to 8 bases and at J to 4 bases, leaving 3 bases not matched to a gene. The CDR3 covers 13 residues. Germline-derived CDR1 and CDR2 are LGHNA and YNFKEQ. The CDR3 protein is CASGLAGGETQYF. For the CDR3, the DNA is TGTGCCAGCGGGCTAGCGGGGGGAGAGACCCAGTACTTC.

A few counts support this clonotype. This chain uses TRBV18 with TRBJ2-5, with 11 positions matching TRBD2. The CDR3 is 16 residues long. J was trimmed by 1 base and V by 3 bases; bases with no gene match: 4. The germline V gene encodes CDR1 KGHSH and CDR2 LQKENI. The CDR3 reads CASSPPGLAAQETQYF. The CDR3 DNA reads TGTGCCAGCTCACCGCCGGGACTAGCGGCCCAAGAGACCCAGTACTTC.

This sequence joins TRBV5-1 and TRBJ2-1, with TRBD1 matching over 9 bases. V trimming: 4 bases; J trimming: 4 bases; junction bases outside the gene matches: 9. Germline values: CDR1 SGHRS, CDR2 YFSETQ. The CDR3 is 16 amino acids. Written as DNA, the CDR3 is TGCGCCAGCAGCATCTCCGGGACAGGGAGTTACAATGAGCAGTTCTTC. Translating gives CASSISGTGSYNEQFF.

In this sample, this clonotype turned up a few times. The CDR3 reads CASSFLRDMNTEAFF. CDR3 in DNA: TGTGCCAGCAGCTTTCTAAGAGACATGAACACTGAAGCTTTCTTT. V is TRBV7-9 and J is TRBJ1-1; D is ambiguous. The length of the CDR3 is 15 residues. Germline V lookup: CDR1 SEHNR, CDR2 FQNEAQ (reference sequence). The V end was cut by 3 bases, the J end by 0 bases, with 11 bases between.

The rearrangement links TRBV15 to TRBJ2-7, with unresolved D. CDR3 length equals 15 residues. Per germline, CDR1 LNHNV and CDR2 YYDKDF (reference sequence). The V end lost 5 bases, the J end lost 0 bases, and 14 bases lay between the germline ends. CDR3 DNA: TGTGCCACCAGCCCTTCACGGGCAGTCTCCTACGAGCAGTACTTC. Protein: CATSPSRAVSYEQYF.

This chain connects TRBV10-3 to TRBJ2-1; the D gene could be TRBD1 or TRBD2 (5 bases each). Trimming stripped 2 bases from V and 6 bases from J, with 11 bases between. In germline, CDR1 is ENHRY, CDR2 SYGVKD. The CDR3 consists of 14 residues. CDR3 coding DNA: TGTGCCATCAGTGAGAGGATTGGGGGCAATGAGCAGTTCTTC. This gives the protein CAISERIGGNEQFF.

This clonotype was seen more than once but under ten times. The CDR3 is CASSLHNNEQFF. The CDR3 DNA follows: TGTGCCAGCAGCTTACACAACAATGAGCAGTTCTTC. This rearrangement joins TRBV7-9 to TRBJ2-1; the D is unclear. Germline V gene data show CDR1 as SEHNR and CDR2 as FQNEAQ (reference sequence). Trimming removed 2 bases from V and 5 bases from J, with 4 bases in between. The CDR3 sequence is 12 residues long.

The rearrangement joins TRBV4-2 to TRBJ2-2; no clear D. This CDR3 region has 14 residues. Germline V lookup: CDR1 LGHNA, CDR2 YNFKEQ. With 2 bases removed from V and 3 bases from J, the gap between germline ends came to 7 bases. CDR3 coding DNA: TGTGCCAGCAGCCAAAATGGGGACACCGGGGAGCTGTTTTTT. This codes for CASSQNGDTGELFF.

The genes are TRBV29-1 and TRBJ2-7; TRBD1 matches 11 bases. V was clipped by 6 bases and J by 6 bases; unmatched bases: 4. The CDR3 loop spans 12 amino acids. Germline V CDR1 and CDR2: SQVTM, ANQGSEA. DNA for the CDR3: TGCAGCGTGACCGGGACAGGGGGCGAGCAGTACTTC. Residues: CSVTGTGGEQYF.

This clonotype has just a few counts. The chain couples TRBV4-1 to TRBJ2-7; a weak D match, TRBD1 (5 bases). CDR1 and CDR2 from the germline V gene are MGHRA and YSYEKL. The CDR3 runs to 13 residues. V was trimmed by 5 bases and J by 3 bases, leaving 11 bases between them. The CDR3 spells CASSTTTGYEQYF. CDR3 nucleotide sequence: TGCGCCAGCAGCACCACAACAGGCTACGAGCAGTACTTC.

The sample holds a few counts of this clonotype. The V call is TRBV29-1, the J call TRBJ2-5, with D tentatively TRBD1 (6 bases). Trimming took 1 base from V and 0 from J, leaving 15 bases between them. Per the germline V gene, CDR1 is SQVTM and CDR2 is ANQGSEA. This CDR3 is built from 16 residues. This chain's CDR3 is CSVEGGTPTDQETQYF. DNA of the CDR3: TGCAGCGTTGAAGGGGGGACACCTACGGACCAAGAGACCCAGTACTTC. The whole variable domain, filled in from reference TRBV29-1 and TRBJ2-5, reads SAVISQKPSRDICQRGTSLTIQCQVDSQVTMMFWYRQQPGQSLTLIATANQGSEATYESGFVIDKFPISRPNLTFSTLTVSNMSPEDSSIYLCSVEGGTPTDQETQYFGPGTRLLVL.

This clonotype was detected a few times. This chain connects TRBV5-5 to TRBJ2-1; D is undetermined. V lost 1 base and J 2 bases, leaving 13 bases between the germline ends. This CDR3 is built from 16 residues. Germline V CDR1 and CDR2: SGHKS, YYEKEE (reference sequence). CDR3 amino acids: CASSLRQVSPYNEQFF. The CDR3 DNA reads TGTGCCAGCAGCTTGAGGCAGGTCAGCCCCTACAATGAGCAGTTCTTC.

With regard to this clonotype: One end of the junction varies from germline; a read error may be responsible. The chain carries TRBV4-1 and TRBJ1-5; D gene uncertain. CDR1 MGHRA and CDR2 YSYEKL come from the germline V gene. There are 15 residues in the CDR3. Written as DNA, the CDR3 is TGCGCCGGCAGCCAGCCGTTGTCAGGCAATCAGCCCCAGCATTTT. Protein sequence: CAGSQPLSGNQPQHF.

This clonotype was counted at least ten times. This rearrangement joins TRBV21-1 to TRBJ1-4; the table assigns TRBD1, which was not confirmed against the DNA. TRBV21-1 is marked as a pseudogene. The CDR3 is made up of 17 amino acids. CDR3 protein: CASSKEGQGATNEKLFF. The DNA of the CDR3 is TGTGCCAGCAGCAAAGAGGGACAGGGTGCAACTAATGAAAAACTGTTTTTT.

The sample holds a few counts of this clonotype. This sequence joins TRBV5-6 and TRBJ2-6; D is undetermined. CDR3 length: 17 amino acids. V lost 4 bases and J 0 bases, leaving 14 bases between the germline ends. Germline-derived CDR1 and CDR2 are SGHDT and YYEEEE. CDR3 sequence reads: CASSPFGPSSGANVLTF. The CDR3 bases are TGTGCCAGCAGCCCTTTTGGACCGAGCTCTGGGGCCAACGTCCTGACTTTC.

This clonotype was observed a handful of times. This chain joins TRBV10-3 and TRBJ2-3, with D unclear. Germline CDR1 reads ENHRY; CDR2 reads SYGVKD. The CDR3 length is 13 residues. V shed 5 bases and J shed 6 bases, with 12 bases lying between them. For the CDR3, the DNA is TGTGCCATCAGTCACGAATATTTGGATACGCAGTATTTT. It is translated as CAISHEYLDTQYF.

In DNA, the CDR3 is TGCGCCAGCAGCTCGACAGGGGTTGGGGCCAACGTCCTGACTTTC. This codes for CASSSTGVGANVLTF. The rearrangement joins TRBV5-1 to TRBJ2-6; 8 bases are a match to TRBD1. The CDR3 extends over 15 amino acids. The germline CDR1 and CDR2 sequences are SGHRS and YFSETQ. Losses at the gene ends were 3 bases for V and 3 bases for J; bases not matched to a gene: 2.

There are a few counts of this clonotype. This sequence joins TRBV6-5 and TRBJ2-7, with D perhaps TRBD1 (5 bases). The germline CDR1 and CDR2 sequences are MNHEY and SVGAGI. This CDR3 region has 17 residues. Trimming took off 2 bases at V and 0 bases at J, with 17 bases between the two ends. CDR3 sequence (DNA): TGTGCCAGCAGTTACAGCAGGGTTTTTACCCTCTCCTACGAGCAGTACTTC. Translating it yields CASSYSRVFTLSYEQYF.

This clonotype was seen more than once but under ten times. This chain joins TRBV6-2 or TRBV6-3 and TRBJ2-2; D is unclear. Germline V gene sequence: CDR1 MNHEY, CDR2 SVGEGT. Trimming shortened V by 2 bases and J by 5 bases, and 12 bases separated the two germline ends. The length of the CDR3 is 15 residues. The CDR3 loop is CASSYPGHFTGELFF. CDR3 nucleotides: TGTGCCAGCAGTTACCCAGGCCACTTTACCGGGGAGCTGTTTTTT.

The chain joins TRBV5-1 to TRBJ1-2; TRBD1 matches at 9 bases. This CDR3 has 14 amino acids. Germline lookup yields CDR1 SGHRS and CDR2 YFSETQ. V shed 0 bases, J shed 9 bases, and the junction held 6 bases outside the gene matches. The CDR3, as DNA: TGCGCCAGCAGCTTGGACGGGACAGGGCAGAGCTACACCTTC. Its protein is CASSLDGTGQSYTF.

The gene calls are TRBV6-2 or TRBV6-3 and TRBJ2-2; TRBD2 is a possible D gene (6 bases). Per germline, CDR1 MNHEY and CDR2 SVGEGT. V lost 7 bases, J lost 0 bases, and 12 bases lay in between. The CDR3 totals 15 residues. The CDR3 region has the DNA TGTGCCAGCACCAACGGGGGAACGAACACCGGGGAGCTGTTTTTT. It encodes CASTNGGTNTGELFF.

This clonotype was observed many times. The J gene is TRBJ2-5, the V gene TRBV12-3 or TRBV12-4, with TRBD1 identical over 12 bases. The trim removed 5 bases at V and 3 bases at J, leaving 7 bases unmatched. CDR3 length equals 16 residues. The CDR3 protein is CASSPGQGASKETQYF. CDR3 DNA: TGTGCCAGCAGTCCGGGACAGGGGGCGTCGAAAGAGACCCAGTACTTC.

A few counts support this clonotype. The chain combines TRBV19 with TRBJ2-2, with D tentatively TRBD2 (5 bases). The CDR3 loop spans 15 amino acids. V was trimmed by 2 bases and J by 5 bases, leaving 12 bases between them. Germline V CDR1 and CDR2: LNHDA, SQIVND (reference sequence). The CDR3 sequence: CASSIRRTSTGELFF. The CDR3 DNA is TGTGCCAGTAGTATAAGACGGACTTCGACCGGGGAGCTGTTTTTT.

The V gene is TRBV6-1, the J gene TRBJ2-6, with D perhaps matching TRBD1 (6 bases). CDR1 and CDR2 from the germline V gene are MNHNS and SASEGT. The V end lost 6 bases, the J end lost 0 bases, and 9 bases lay between the germline ends. CDR3 length equals 15 residues. The CDR3 region is CASRPQGSGANVLTF. The CDR3 coding sequence is TGTGCCAGCAGACCACAGGGCTCTGGGGCCAACGTCCTGACTTTC.

The rearrangement joins TRBV7-9 to TRBJ1-1; no definite D call. The germline V and J ends were trimmed by 6 bases and 6 bases, with 8 bases remaining between them. This CDR3 spans 11 amino acids. CDR1 SEHNR and CDR2 FQNEAQ come from the germline V gene (reference sequence). CDR3 protein: CASSHGAEAFF. CDR3 coding DNA: TGTGCCAGCAGTCATGGGGCTGAAGCTTTCTTT.

This clonotype occurred a few times. V gene TRBV4-2 combines with J gene TRBJ2-7; no clear D gene. The ends were cut back, 0 bases at V and 0 bases at J, with 12 bases in the middle. This CDR3 spans 16 amino acids. The germline gives CDR1 LGHNA, CDR2 YNFKEQ. The CDR3 DNA reads as TGTGCCAGCAGCCAAGAGTGGAGAAGCCTCTCCTACGAGCAGTACTTC. It codes for CASSQEWRSLSYEQYF.